The present TCR beta chain was sequenced within a study of T cell responses to AZD1222 COVID-19 vaccine. Overall study results and limits: The donors showed a predominance of white British ancestry and of females, with possible underestimation of clonal diversity.

This clone has more than one count but fewer than ten. Its cognate antigen is unknown. Libraries were prepared by immunoSEQ multiplex PCR; TCRdb keeps only in-frame clonotypes and omits some of them. Of fewer than 200,000 clones in the sample, 85% to 90% were seen once. This specimen was peripheral blood, taken on day 0 of AZD1222 vaccination. The TCR originated in an adult in good health.

The CDR3 here is CASSLSTGNYGYTF. The CDR3 DNA sequence: TGTGCCAGCAGCTTATCCACAGGAAACTATGGCTACACCTTC. The chain recombines TRBV7-2 with TRBJ1-2, with a tentative D call TRBD1 (5 bases). CDR1 and CDR2 (germline): SGHTA, FQGNSA. The CDR3 is 14 amino acids. Trimming cost V 2 bases and J 2 bases, with 9 bases left between them.